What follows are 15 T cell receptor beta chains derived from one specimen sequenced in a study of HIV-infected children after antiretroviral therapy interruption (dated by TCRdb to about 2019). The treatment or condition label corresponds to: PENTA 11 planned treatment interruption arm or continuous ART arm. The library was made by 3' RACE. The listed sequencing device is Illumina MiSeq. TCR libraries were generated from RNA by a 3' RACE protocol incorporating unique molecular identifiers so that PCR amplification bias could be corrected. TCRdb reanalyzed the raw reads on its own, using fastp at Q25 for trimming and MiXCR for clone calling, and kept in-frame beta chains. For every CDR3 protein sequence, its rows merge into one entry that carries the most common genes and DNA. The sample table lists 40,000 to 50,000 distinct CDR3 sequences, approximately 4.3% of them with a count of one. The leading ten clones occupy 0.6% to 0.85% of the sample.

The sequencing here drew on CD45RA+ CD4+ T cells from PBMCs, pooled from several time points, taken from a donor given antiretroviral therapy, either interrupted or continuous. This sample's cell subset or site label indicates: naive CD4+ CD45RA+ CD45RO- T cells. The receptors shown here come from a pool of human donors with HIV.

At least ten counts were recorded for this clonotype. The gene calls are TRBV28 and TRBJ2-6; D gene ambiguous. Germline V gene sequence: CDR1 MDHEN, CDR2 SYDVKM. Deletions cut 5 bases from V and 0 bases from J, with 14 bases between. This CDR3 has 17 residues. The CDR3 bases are TGTGCCAGCAGTCTTGACCGGTACAGCTCTGGGGCCAACGTCCTGACTTTC. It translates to CASSLDRYSSGANVLTF.

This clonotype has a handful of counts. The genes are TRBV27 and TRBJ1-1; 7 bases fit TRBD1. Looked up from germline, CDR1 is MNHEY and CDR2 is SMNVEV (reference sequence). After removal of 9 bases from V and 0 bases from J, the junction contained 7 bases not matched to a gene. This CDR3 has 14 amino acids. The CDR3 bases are TGTGCCAGTTTAACAGGGGAATTGAACACTGAAGCTTTCTTT. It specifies CASLTGELNTEAFF.

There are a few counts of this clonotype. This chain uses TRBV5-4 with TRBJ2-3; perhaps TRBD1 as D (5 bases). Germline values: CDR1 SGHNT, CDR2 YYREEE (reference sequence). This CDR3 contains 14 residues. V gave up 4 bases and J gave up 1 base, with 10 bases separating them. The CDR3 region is CASSPRAGTDTQYF. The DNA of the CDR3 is TGTGCCAGCAGCCCCAGGGCAGGCACAGATACGCAGTATTTT.

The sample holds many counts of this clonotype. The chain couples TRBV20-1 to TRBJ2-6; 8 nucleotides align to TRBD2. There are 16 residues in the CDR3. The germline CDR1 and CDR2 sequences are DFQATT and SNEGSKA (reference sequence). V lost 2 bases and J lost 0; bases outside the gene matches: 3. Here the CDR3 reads CSARSSGGSGANVLTF. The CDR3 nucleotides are TGCAGTGCTAGATCCAGCGGGGGCTCTGGGGCCAACGTCCTGACTTTC.

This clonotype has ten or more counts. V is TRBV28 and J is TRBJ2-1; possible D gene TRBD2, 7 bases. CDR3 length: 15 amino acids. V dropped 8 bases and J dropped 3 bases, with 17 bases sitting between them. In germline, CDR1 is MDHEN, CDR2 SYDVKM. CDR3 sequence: CASVGGGGHYNEQFF. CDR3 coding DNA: TGTGCCAGCGTGGGAGGGGGGGGCCACTACAATGAGCAGTTCTTC. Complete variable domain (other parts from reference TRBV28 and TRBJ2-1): DVKVTQSSRYLVKRTGEKVFLECVQDMDHENMFWYRQDPGLGLRLIYFSYDVKMKEKGDIPEGYSVSREKKERFSLILESASTNQTSMYLCASVGGGGHYNEQFFGPGTRLTVL.

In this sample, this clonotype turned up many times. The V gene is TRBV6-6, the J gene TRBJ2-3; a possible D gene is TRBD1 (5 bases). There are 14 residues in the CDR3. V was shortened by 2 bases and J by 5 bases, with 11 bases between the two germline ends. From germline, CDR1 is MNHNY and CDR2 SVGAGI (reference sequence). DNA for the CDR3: TGTGCCAGCAGTTACCGGCAGGGTGTAGATACGCAGTATTTT. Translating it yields CASSYRQGVDTQYF.

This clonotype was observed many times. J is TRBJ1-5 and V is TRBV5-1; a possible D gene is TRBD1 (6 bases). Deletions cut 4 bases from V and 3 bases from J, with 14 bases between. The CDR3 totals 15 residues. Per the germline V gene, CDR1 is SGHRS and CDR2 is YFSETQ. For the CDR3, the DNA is TGCGCCAGCAGCCTCTCGACAGGACTCAATCAGCCCCAGCATTTT. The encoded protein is CASSLSTGLNQPQHF.

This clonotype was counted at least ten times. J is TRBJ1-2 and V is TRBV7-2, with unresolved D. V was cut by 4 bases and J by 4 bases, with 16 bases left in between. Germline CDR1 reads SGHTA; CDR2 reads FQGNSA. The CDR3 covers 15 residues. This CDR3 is CASSSRTGGSYGYTF. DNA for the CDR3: TGTGCCAGCAGCTCGCGGACGGGAGGGAGCTATGGCTACACCTTC.

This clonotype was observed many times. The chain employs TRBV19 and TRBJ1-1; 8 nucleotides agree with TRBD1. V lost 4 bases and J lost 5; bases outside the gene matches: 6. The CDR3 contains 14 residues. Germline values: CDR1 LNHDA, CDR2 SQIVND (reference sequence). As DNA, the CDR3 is TGTGCCAGTAGTAAGGTGGACAGGGCGACTGAAGCTTTCTTT. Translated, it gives CASSKVDRATEAFF.

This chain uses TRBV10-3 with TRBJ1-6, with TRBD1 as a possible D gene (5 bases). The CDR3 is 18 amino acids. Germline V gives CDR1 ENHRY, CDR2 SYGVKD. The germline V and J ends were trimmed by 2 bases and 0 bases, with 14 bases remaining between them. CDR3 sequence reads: CAISEDEGVRSYNSPLHF. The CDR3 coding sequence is TGTGCCATCAGTGAGGATGAAGGGGTGCGCTCCTATAATTCACCCCTCCACTTT.

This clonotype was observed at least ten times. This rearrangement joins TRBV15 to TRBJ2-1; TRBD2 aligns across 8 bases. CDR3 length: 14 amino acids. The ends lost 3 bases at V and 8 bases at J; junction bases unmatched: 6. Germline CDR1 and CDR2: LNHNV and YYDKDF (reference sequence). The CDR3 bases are TGTGCCACCAGCAGCCGGGAGGGGACCCATGAGCAGTTCTTC. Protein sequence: CATSSREGTHEQFF.

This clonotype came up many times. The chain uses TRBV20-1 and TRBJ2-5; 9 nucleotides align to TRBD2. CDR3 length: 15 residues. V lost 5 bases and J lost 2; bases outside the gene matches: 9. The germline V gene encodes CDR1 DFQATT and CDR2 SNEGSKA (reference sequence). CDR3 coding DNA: TGCAGTGCTGGGAGACTAGCGGTTCCACAAGAGACCCAGTACTTC. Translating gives CSAGRLAVPQETQYF.

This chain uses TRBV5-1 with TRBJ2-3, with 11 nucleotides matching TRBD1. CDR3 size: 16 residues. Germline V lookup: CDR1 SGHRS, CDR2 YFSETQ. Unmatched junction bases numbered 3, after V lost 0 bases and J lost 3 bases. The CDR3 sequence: CASSLADRGPTDTQYF. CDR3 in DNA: TGCGCCAGCAGCTTGGCGGACAGGGGGCCTACAGATACGCAGTATTTT. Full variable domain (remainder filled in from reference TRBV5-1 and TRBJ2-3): KAGVTQTPRYLIKTRGQQVTLSCSPISGHRSVSWYQQTPGQGLQFLFEYFSETQRNKGNFPGRFSGRQFSNSRSEMNVSTLELGDSALYLCASSLADRGPTDTQYFGPGTRLTVL.

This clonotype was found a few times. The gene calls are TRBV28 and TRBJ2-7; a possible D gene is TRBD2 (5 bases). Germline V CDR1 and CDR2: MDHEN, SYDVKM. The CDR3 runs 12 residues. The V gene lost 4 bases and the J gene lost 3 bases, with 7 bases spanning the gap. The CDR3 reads CASSSRGYEQYF. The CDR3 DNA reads TGTGCCAGCAGTTCCCGGGGCTACGAGCAGTACTTC.

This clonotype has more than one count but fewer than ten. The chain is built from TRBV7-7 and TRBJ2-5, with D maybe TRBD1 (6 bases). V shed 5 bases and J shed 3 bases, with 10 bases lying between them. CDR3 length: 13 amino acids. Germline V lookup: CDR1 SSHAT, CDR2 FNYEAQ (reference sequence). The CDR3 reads CASSADRKETQYF. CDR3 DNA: TGTGCCAGCAGCGCGGACAGAAAAGAGACCCAGTACTTC.